Sequencing of this T cell receptor beta chain was carried out in a study of long-term antiretroviral therapy in people with HIV. Overall study findings and caveats: The study found narrower CDR3 length ranges in HIV repertoires than in controls. Repertoire dominance by clones expanded before ART was seen at all time points.

Assay version v3.0 of immunoSEQ was used, and it was run at survey level. Here immunoSEQ multiplex PCR was the method, and the copy in TCRdb shows in-frame clones only, minus some. The data show about 30,000 clones, roughly 84% seen once. Treatment of all HIV participants took place in the United States. The CDR3 spans 14 residues. V was clipped by 2 bases and J by 4 bases; unmatched bases: 1. Per germline, CDR1 SGHAT and CDR2 FQNNGV. This clone appeared a single time. Its target is unknown. The chain carries TRBV11-2 and TRBJ2-1; TRBD2 aligns across 8 bases. The clonotype comes from a man aged 45 to 65 with HIV. The specimen comprised unsorted PBMCs, sampled 2 years after starting antiretroviral therapy. This chain's CDR3 is CASSLTSGYNEQFF. The CDR3 bases are TGTGCCAGCAGCTTAACTAGCGGATACAATGAGCAGTTCTTC.